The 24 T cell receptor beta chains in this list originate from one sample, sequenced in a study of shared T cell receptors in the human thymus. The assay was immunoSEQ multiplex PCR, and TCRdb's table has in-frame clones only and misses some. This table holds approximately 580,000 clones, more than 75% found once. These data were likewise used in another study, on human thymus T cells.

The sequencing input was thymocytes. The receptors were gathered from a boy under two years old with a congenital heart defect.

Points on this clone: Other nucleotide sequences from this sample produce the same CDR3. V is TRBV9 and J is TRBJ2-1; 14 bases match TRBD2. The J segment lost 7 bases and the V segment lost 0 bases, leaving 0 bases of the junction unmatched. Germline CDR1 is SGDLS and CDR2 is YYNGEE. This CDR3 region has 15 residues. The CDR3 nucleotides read TGTGCCAGCAGCGTAGGACTAGCGGGAGGGAATGAGCAGTTCTTC. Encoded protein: CASSVGLAGGNEQFF.

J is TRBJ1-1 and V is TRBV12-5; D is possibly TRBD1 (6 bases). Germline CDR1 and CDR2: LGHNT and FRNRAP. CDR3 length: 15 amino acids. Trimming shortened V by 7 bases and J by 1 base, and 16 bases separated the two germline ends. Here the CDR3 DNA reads TGTGCTAGTGCCAACAAACGGGGGGCGAACACTGAAGCTTTCTTT. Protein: CASANKRGANTEAFF.

The CDR3 DNA follows: TGCGCCAGCAGCCCCGGGACTAGCGGGAACTCCTACAATGAGCAGTTCTTC. Its protein is CASSPGTSGNSYNEQFF. V usage is TRBV4-3 and J usage is TRBJ2-1, with 13 positions matching TRBD2. From germline, CDR1 is LGHNA and CDR2 YSLEER. The CDR3 loop spans 17 amino acids. V dropped 4 bases and J dropped 0; count of bases not matched to a gene: 3.

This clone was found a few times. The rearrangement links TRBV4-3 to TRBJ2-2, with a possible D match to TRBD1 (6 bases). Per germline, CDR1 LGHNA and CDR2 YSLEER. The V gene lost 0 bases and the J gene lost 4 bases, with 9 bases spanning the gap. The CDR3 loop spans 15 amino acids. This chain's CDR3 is CASSQEHRATGELFF. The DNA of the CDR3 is TGCGCCAGCAGCCAAGAGCACAGGGCCACCGGGGAGCTGTTTTTT.

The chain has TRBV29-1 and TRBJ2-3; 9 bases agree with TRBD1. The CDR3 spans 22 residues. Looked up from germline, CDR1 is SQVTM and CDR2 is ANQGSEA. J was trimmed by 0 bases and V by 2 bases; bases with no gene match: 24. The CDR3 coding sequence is TGCAGCGTTGAATCGTTGGACGCTCGGACAGGGGTTCCTCTTCCTAGCACAGATACGCAGTATTTT. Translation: CSVESLDARTGVPLPSTDTQYF.

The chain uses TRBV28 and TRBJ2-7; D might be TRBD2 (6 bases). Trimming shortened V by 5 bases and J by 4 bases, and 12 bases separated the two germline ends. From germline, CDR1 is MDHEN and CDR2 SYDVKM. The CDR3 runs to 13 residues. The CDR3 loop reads CASSRPGLYEQYF. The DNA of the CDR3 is TGTGCCAGCAGTCGCCCGGGACTTTACGAGCAGTACTTC.

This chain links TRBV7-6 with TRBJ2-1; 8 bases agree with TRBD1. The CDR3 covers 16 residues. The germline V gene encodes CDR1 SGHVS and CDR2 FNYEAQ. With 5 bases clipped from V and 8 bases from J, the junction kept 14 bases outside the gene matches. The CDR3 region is CASSSGDRPRGHEQFF. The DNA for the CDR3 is TGTGCCAGCAGCAGTGGGGACAGGCCACGAGGCCATGAGCAGTTCTTC.

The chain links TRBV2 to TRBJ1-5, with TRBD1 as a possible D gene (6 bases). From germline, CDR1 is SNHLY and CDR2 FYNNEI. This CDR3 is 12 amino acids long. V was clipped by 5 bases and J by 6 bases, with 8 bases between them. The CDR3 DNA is TGTGCCAGCAGTACAGGGAGTCAGCCCCAGCATTTT. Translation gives CASSTGSQPQHF.

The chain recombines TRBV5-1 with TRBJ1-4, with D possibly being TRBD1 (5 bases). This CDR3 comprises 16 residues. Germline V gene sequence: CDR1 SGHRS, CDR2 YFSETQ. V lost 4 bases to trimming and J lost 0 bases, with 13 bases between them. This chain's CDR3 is CASSPPQGSTNEKLFF. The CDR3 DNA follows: TGCGCCAGCAGCCCCCCGCAGGGATCAACTAATGAAAAACTGTTTTTT.

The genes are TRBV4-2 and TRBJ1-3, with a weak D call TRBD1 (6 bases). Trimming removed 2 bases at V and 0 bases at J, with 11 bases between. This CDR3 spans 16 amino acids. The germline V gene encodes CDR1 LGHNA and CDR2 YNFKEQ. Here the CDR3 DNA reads TGTGCCAGCAGCCAATGGACAGTCGGCTCTGGAAACACCATATATTTT. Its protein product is CASSQWTVGSGNTIYF.

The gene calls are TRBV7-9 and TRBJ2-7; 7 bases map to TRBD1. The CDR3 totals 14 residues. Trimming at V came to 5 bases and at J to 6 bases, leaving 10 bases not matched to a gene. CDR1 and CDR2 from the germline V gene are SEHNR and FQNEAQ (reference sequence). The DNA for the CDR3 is TGTGCCAGCAGCGCAAGACAGGGAGTGATCGAGCAGTACTTC. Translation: CASSARQGVIEQYF.

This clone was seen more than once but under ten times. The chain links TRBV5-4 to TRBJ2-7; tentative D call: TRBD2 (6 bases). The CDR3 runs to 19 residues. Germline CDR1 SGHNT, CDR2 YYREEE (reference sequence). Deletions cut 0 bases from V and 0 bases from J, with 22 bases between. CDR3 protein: CASSLVGEMKLADSYEQYF. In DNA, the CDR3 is TGTGCCAGCAGCTTGGTAGGGGAGATGAAGTTAGCGGACTCCTACGAGCAGTACTTC.

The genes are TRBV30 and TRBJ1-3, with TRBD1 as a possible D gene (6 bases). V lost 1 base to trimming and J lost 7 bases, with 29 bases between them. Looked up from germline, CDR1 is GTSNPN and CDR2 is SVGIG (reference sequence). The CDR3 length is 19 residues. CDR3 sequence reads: CAWSAPIQSGTRPGNTIYF. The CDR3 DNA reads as TGTGCCTGGAGTGCACCCATTCAATCCGGGACACGGCCGGGGAACACCATATATTTT.

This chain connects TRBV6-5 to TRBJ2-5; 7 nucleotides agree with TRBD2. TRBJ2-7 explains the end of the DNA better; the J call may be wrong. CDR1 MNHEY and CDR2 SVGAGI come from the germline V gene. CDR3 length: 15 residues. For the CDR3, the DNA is TGTGCCAGCAGTTACTCCGCGACTAGCAGCAACGAGCAGTACTTC. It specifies CASSYSATSSNEQYF.

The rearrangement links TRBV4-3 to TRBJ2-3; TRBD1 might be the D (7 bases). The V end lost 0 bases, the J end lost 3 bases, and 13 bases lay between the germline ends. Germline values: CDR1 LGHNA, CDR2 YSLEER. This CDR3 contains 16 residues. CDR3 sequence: CASSQEEGAHTDTQYF. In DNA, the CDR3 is TGCGCCAGCAGCCAAGAGGAGGGGGCGCATACAGATACGCAGTATTTT.

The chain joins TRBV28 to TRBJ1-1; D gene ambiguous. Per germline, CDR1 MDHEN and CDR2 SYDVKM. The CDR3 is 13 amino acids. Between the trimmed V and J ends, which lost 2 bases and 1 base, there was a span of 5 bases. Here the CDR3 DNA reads TGTGCCAGCAGTTTAGGCAGGAACACTGAAGCTTTCTTT. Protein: CASSLGRNTEAFF.

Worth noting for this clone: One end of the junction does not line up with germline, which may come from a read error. For the CDR3, the DNA is TGTGCCAGCAGGGAAGGGGAGTGGACAGGGGTCGAAAAACTGTTTTTT. Its translation: CASREGEWTGVEKLFF. The V and J genes are TRBV2 and TRBJ1-4; 9 nucleotides match TRBD1. This CDR3 is 16 amino acids long. CDR1 and CDR2 (germline): SNHLY, FYNNEI.

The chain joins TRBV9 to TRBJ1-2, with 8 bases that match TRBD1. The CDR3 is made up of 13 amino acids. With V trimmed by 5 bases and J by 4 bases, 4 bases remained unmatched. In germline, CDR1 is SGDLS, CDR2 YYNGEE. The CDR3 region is CASSPGGRYGYTF. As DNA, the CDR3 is TGTGCCAGCAGTCCAGGGGGCCGCTATGGCTACACCTTC.

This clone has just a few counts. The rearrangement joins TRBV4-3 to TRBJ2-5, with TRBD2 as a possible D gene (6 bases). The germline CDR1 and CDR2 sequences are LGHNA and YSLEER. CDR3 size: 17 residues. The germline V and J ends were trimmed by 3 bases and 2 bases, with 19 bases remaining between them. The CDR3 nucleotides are TGCGCCAGCAGCCACGGGCCCAGTTACGGGACTCAAGAGACCCAGTACTTC. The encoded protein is CASSHGPSYGTQETQYF.

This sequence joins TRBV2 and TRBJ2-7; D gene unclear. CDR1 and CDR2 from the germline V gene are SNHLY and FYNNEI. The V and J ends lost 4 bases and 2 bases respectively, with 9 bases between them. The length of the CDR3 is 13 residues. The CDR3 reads CASSVPFPYEQYF. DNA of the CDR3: TGTGCCAGCAGTGTTCCCTTCCCCTACGAGCAGTACTTC.

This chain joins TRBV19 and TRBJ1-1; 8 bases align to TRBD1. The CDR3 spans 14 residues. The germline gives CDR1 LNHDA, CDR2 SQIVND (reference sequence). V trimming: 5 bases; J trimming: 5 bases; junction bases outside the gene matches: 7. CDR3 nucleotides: TGTGCCAGTAGTGCAGGGGGCGCAGAAACTGAAGCTTTCTTT. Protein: CASSAGGAETEAFF.

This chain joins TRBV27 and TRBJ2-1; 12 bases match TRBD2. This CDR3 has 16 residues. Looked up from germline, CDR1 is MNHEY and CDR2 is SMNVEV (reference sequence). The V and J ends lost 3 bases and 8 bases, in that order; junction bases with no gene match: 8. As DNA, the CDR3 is TGTGCCAGCAGTTTCCACCGGACTAGCGGGAAGCATGAGCAGTTCTTC. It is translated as CASSFHRTSGKHEQFF.

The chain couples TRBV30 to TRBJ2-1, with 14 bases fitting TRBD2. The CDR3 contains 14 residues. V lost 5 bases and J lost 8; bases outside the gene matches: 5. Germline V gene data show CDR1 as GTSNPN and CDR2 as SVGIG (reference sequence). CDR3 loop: CAWGTSGSYHEQFF. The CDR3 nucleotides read TGTGCCTGGGGGACTAGCGGGAGTTATCATGAGCAGTTCTTC.

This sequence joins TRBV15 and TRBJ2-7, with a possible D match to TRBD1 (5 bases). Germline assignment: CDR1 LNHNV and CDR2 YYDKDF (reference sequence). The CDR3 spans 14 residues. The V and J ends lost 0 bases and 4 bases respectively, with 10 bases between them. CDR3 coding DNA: TGTGCCACCAGCAGAGAAAACAGGCGGTACGAGCAGTACTTC. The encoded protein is CATSRENRRYEQYF.